The rows below give T cell receptor beta chains drawn from one sample of a study of shared T cell receptors in the human thymus. Sequencing was performed with immunoSEQ multiplex PCR; in TCRdb, only in-frame clones are kept and a portion is missing. This sample has about 540,000 clones, with around three quarters found just once. These data were likewise used in another study, on human thymus T cells.

The sequenced material came from thymocytes. The receptors were gathered from a boy younger than two with a congenital heart defect. Both conserved end residues are part of each CDR3. Fields, in order: D gene, J gene, clone size, V gene, CDR3 DNA, CDR3 protein. D genes are given only for firm matches. For some rows the clone size is stated as once, few or many, or as a class when expanded; others skip it.

- | TRBJ2-7 | - | TRBV7-2 | TGTGCCAGCAGCTTAAGCCTTACAGGATACCTCGGCCAGCAGTACTTC | CASSLSLTGYLGQQYF
TRBD2 | TRBJ2-1 | few | TRBV29-1 | TGCAGCGTTTTGACTAGCGGGAGGATGAATGAGCAGTTCTTC | CSVLTSGRMNEQFF
TRBD2 | TRBJ2-2 | - | TRBV15 | TGTGCCACCAGCAGAGTCGGAGCGGGAGGGTCCACCGGGGAGCTGTTTTTT | CATSRVGAGGSTGELFF
- | TRBJ2-5 | - | TRBV5-1 | TGCGCCAGCAGCCTGCGGACTCAAGAACCCCAAGAGACCCAGTACTTC | CASSLRTQEPQETQYF
- | TRBJ2-1 | - | TRBV11-2 | TGTGCCAGGGGGTCATTGGGGGGGCCCTCATACAATGAGCAGTTCTTC | CARGSLGGPSYNEQFF
TRBD2 | TRBJ2-7 | - | TRBV11-1 | TGTGCCAGCAGCCGGGTCCGTGAAGGGGACTCCAGCGGGGCCCACGAGCAGTACTTC | CASSRVREGDSSGAHEQYF
TRBD2 | TRBJ2-3 | - | TRBV28 | TGTGCCAGCAGCAACCCGGGGGGAGCAGATACGCAGTATTTT | CASSNPGGADTQYF
- | TRBJ1-4 | - | TRBV29-1 | TGCAGCGCCGGGGGGACCAGTAATGAAAAACTGTTTTTT | CSAGGTSNEKLFF
TRBD1 | TRBJ1-2 | - | TRBV14 | TGTGCCAGCAGCCCAGCAAATGAGGGGGCGGGAGGCTACACCTTC | CASSPANEGAGGYTF
TRBD1 | TRBJ2-7 | - | TRBV5-1 | TGCGCCAGCAGCATGGACAGGGGAAAGAATGACGAGCAGTACTTC | CASSMDRGKNDEQYF
- | TRBJ2-5 | once | TRBV25-1 | TGTGCCAGCAGTAATCACCCCACCAGCAGGCCGCAAGAGACCCAGTACTTC | CASSNHPTSRPQETQYF
- | TRBJ2-7 | - | TRBV27 | TGTGCCAGCAGTTTAGGCCTCAACTACGAGCAGTACTTC | CASSLGLNYEQYF
- | TRBJ2-3 | - | TRBV5-1 | TGCGCCAGCAGCTTGGTAACTAGCCTAACAGATACGCAGTATTTT | CASSLVTSLTDTQYF
- | TRBJ2-1 | - | TRBV27 | TGTGCCAGCAGTTCAGACAGGACTTACAATGAGCAGTTCTTC | CASSSDRTYNEQFF
- | TRBJ1-5 | few | TRBV21-1 | TGTGCCAGCGGGAGGGGTACAGGGCCCTATAGCAATCAGCCCCAGCATTTT | CASGRGTGPYSNQPQHF
TRBD2 | TRBJ2-5 | - | TRBV4-3 | TGCGCCAGCAGCCAAGAAAGGGAGGCGGGACTAGCGGCCAACGAGGAGGAGACCCAGTACTTC | CASSQEREAGLAANEEETQYF
- | TRBJ1-2 | few | TRBV13 | TGTGCCAGCAGCTTAGGGGGGCTTGGCTATGGCTACACCTTC | CASSLGGLGYGYTF
TRBD2 | TRBJ2-7 | - | TRBV10-2 | TGCGCCACATGGGGGGTAGCGGGAGGGCCAGGGTACGAGCAGTACTTC | CATWGVAGGPGYEQYF
TRBD2 | TRBJ2-1 | - | TRBV5-1 | TGCGCCAGCAGCCTTCTAGCGGGAGGGCTGAATGAGCAGTTCTTC | CASSLLAGGLNEQFF
- | TRBJ2-3 | - | TRBV29-1 | TGCAGCGTTGAACACCAAAGGGGTTCCACAGATACGCAGTATTTT | CSVEHQRGSTDTQYF
TRBD2 | TRBJ2-7 | - | TRBV27 | TGTGCCAGCAGTCCCCCTGCGCGGGGGGGATACGAGCAGTACTTC | CASSPPARGGYEQYF
- | TRBJ1-1 | - | TRBV11-3 | TGTGCCAGCAGCTTAGAGGGCAAGTACACTGAAGCTTTCTTT | CASSLEGKYTEAFF
TRBD2 | TRBJ2-3 | - | TRBV18 | TGTGCCAGCTCACCACGGAAAGCGGGAGACGGAGATACGCAGTATTTT | CASSPRKAGDGDTQYF
- | TRBJ2-1 | - | TRBV29-1 | TGCAGCGTTGAAGATCTTCGGAGACTGTACAATGAGCAGTTCTTC | CSVEDLRRLYNEQFF
- | TRBJ1-3 | - | TRBV5-1 | TGCGCCAGCAGCCCATCACCCCAGGGTCTCAGGGGCTTCTCTGGAAACACCATATATTTT | CASSPSPQGLRGFSGNTIYF
TRBD1 | TRBJ2-1 | - | TRBV30 | TGTGCCTGGAGTGTAGATCCCGAGCACAGGGGGTCCTACAATGAGCAGTTCTTC | CAWSVDPEHRGSYNEQFF
TRBD1 | TRBJ1-2 | - | TRBV28 | TGTGCCAGCAGTTTCGGGACAGTCGGCTATGGCTACACCTTC | CASSFGTVGYGYTF
- | TRBJ1-4 | - | TRBV28 | TGTGCCAGCAGTTCCCCGGGGGGAACTAATGAAAAACTGTTTTTT | CASSSPGGTNEKLFF
TRBD1 | TRBJ1-2 | few | TRBV18 | TGTGCCAGCTCACCAGCTAAGACAGGGTCCGGCTACACCTTC | CASSPAKTGSGYTF
- | TRBJ2-1 | few | TRBV2 | TGTGCCACCGGGGGAGTGGAAGCGTCCGAGGGGCCCTACAATGAGCAGTTCTTC | CATGGVEASEGPYNEQFF
TRBD2 | TRBJ2-5 | - | TRBV27 | TGTGCCAGCAGGGGAAGGGCGGGAGGGATTGAGACCCAGTACTTC | CASRGRAGGIETQYF
TRBD1 | TRBJ1-1 | - | TRBV27 | TGTGCCAGCAGTCCATTGGACAGGGTAGAGATGAACACTGAAGCTTTCTTT | CASSPLDRVEMNTEAFF
- | TRBJ2-2 | - | TRBV7-9 | TGTGCCAGCAGCTTCCCCGGGTCCACCGGGGAGCTGTTTTTT | CASSFPGSTGELFF
- | TRBJ2-7 | - | TRBV28 | TGTGCCAGCAGTTTTAGTTCCTCCTACGAGCAGTACTTC | CASSFSSSYEQYF
- | TRBJ1-3 | - | TRBV30 | TGTGCCTGGAGTGGCCGTTTGAGACAGCACCCCTTCTCTGGAAACACCATATATTTT | CAWSGRLRQHPFSGNTIYF
- | TRBJ1-2 | - | TRBV19 | TGTGCCAGTAGTATTGGGGGGACGGTTAGAGAGGACTATGGCTACACCTTC | CASSIGGTVREDYGYTF
- | TRBJ2-6 | - | TRBV5-1 | TGCGCCAGCAGCTACCACAGGAGAGGGGCCAACGTCCTGACTTTC | CASSYHRRGANVLTF
TRBD1 | TRBJ2-7 | - | TRBV11-3 | TGTGCCAGCAGCTTACGGGACAGAGGCTACGAGCAGTACTTC | CASSLRDRGYEQYF
TRBD1 | TRBJ2-7 | - | TRBV4-1 | TGCGCCAGCAGCCAGGCCGGGACAGGGGGTAGCGAGCAGTACTTC | CASSQAGTGGSEQYF
TRBD1 | TRBJ1-1 | - | TRBV14 | TGTGCCAGCAGCCAAGATTCGAGGGACAGGAAGAACACTGAAGCTTTCTTT | CASSQDSRDRKNTEAFF
TRBD2 | TRBJ2-7 | - | TRBV2 | TGTGCCAGCAGTGAAGCTCTGTGGGCTAGCGGGAGACAGTACGAGCAGTACTTC | CASSEALWASGRQYEQYF